The entry that follows covers one T cell receptor beta chain sequence. The same CDR3 also results from other DNA sequences found in this sample. The data are from a study of shared clonotypes between healthy human individuals. Study-level background: Donors were two women and a few men aged 18 to 49.

Looked up from germline, CDR1 is GTSNPN and CDR2 is SVGIG (reference sequence). V lost 3 bases, J lost 5 bases, and 5 bases lay in between. The CDR3 totals 11 residues. Clones were read by immunoSEQ multiplex PCR, and TCRdb kept only the in-frame ones, dropping some. Of under 2,500,000 clones in the sample, 90% to 96% are singletons; the top ten hold around 0.13%. The origin of this receptor is a man aged 18 to 30 in good health. Source material: naive CD4+ T cells sorted from blood. Specified subset: CD45RA+ positively selected. This chain uses TRBV30 with TRBJ2-1, with unresolved D. The CDR3 loop is CAWSGNNEQFF. CDR3 sequence (DNA): TGTGCCTGGAGCGGAAACAATGAGCAGTTCTTC.